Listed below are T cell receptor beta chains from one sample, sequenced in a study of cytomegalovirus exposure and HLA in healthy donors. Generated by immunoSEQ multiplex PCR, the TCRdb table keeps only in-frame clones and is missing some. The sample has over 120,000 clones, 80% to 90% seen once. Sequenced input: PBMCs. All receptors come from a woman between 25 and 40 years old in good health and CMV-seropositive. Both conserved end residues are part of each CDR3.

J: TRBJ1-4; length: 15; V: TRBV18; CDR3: CASSPVSGTNEKLFF
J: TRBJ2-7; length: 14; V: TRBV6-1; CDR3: CASSAAASSYEQYF
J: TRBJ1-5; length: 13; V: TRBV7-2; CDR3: CASSPGGQQPQHF
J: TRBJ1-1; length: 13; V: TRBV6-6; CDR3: CASSRTGGTEAFF
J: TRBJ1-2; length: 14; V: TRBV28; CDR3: CASSFRAGNYGYTF
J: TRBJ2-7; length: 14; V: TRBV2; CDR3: CASSLQGLAYEQYF
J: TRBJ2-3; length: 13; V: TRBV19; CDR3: CASSRTDTDTQYF
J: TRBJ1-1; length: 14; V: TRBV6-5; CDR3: CASSYSQMNTEAFF
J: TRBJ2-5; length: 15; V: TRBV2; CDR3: CASSGVAGGQETQYF
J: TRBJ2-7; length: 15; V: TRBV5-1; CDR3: CASSLGIASTYEQYF
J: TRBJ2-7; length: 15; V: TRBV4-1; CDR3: CASSQATGQSYEQYF
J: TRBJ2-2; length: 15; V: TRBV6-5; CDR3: CASSYRRENTGELFF
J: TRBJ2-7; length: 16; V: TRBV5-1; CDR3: CASSLGGQVLSYEQYF
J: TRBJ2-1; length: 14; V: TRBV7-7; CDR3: CASSRAGEGSEQFF
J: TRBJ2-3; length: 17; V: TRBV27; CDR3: CASSSRGRAVDTDTQYF
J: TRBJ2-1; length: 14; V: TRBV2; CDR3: CASNWGQPYNEQFF
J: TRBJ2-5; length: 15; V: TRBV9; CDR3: CASSPYGGRGETQYF
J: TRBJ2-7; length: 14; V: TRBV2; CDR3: CASRSQGSSYEQYF
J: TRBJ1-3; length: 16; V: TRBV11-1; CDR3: CASSPGLHASGNTIYF
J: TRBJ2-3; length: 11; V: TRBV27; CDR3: CASRTPKTQYF
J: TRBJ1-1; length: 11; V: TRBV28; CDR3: CASSDRTEAFF
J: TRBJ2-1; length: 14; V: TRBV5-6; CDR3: CASSPGLRYNEQFF
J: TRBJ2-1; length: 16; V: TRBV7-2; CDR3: CASSQGLAGMVGEQFF
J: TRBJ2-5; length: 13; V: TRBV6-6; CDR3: CASSRQGQETQYF
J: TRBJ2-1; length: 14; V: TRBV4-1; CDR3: CASSQDEGGGPQFF
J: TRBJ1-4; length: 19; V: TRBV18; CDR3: CASSPLWDRGREANEKLFF
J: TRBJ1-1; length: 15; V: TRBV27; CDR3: CASSLSWTAPEEAFF